Ten or more counts support the clone carrying this T cell receptor beta chain. Antigen: not known. The CDR3 consists of 15 residues. Germline CDR1 is DFQATT and CDR2 is SNEGSKA (reference sequence). V dropped 4 bases and J dropped 6; count of bases not matched to a gene: 9. The cDNA had a unique molecular identifier and a template-switch universal primer site. From the 5' RACE reads, TCRdb called clonotypes with MiXCR, one entry per CDR3 protein. The table shows hundreds of thousands of distinct CDR3 sequences, with 5.5% to 7.5% occurring only once. The data were taken from a study of identical twins. General observations from the study: In cord blood, abundant beta clonotypes had fewer insertions; memory showed no trend. Models underestimated how often monozygotic twins shared out-of-frame TCR alpha.

The receptor was isolated from a man aged 18 to 29 in good health. The chain employs TRBV20-1 and TRBJ2-1; 10 bases are a match to TRBD2. Sample: naive T cells sorted from blood. CDR3 in amino acids: CSATSGSGRGNEQFF. The CDR3 bases are TGCAGTGCTACTAGCGGGAGTGGTCGGGGCAATGAGCAGTTCTTC.